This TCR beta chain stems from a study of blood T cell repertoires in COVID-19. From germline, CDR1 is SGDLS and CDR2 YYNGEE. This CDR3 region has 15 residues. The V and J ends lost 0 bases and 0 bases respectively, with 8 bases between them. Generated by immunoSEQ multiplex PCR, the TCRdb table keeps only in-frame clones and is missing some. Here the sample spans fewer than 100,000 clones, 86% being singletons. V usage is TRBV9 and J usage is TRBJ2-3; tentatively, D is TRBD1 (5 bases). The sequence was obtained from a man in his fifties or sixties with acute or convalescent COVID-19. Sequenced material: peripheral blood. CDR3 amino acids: CASSVGQLSTDTQYF. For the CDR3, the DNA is TGTGCCAGCAGCGTAGGACAGCTTAGCACAGATACGCAGTATTTT.